Following are 8 T cell receptor beta chains from one sample sequenced in a study of CD8 T cells in Susac syndrome. A quantity of about 0.45 to 1 ug RNA underwent reverse transcription using random hexamers. TCRdb reanalysed the immunoSEQ multiplex PCR reads using MiXCR and keeps one entry per CDR3 protein. The sample has about 200,000 distinct CDR3 sequences, 90% to 95% seen once. Sequenced input: CD4+ T cells from PBMCs. Receptor source: a human donor with multiple sclerosis.

The chain links TRBV12-3 or TRBV12-4 to TRBJ2-7, with D unresolved. V shed 4 bases and J shed 3 bases, with 4 bases lying between them. This CDR3 spans 11 amino acids. The CDR3 spells CASSSGYEQYF. CDR3 coding DNA: TGTGCCAGCAGTTCAGGCTACGAGCAGTACTTC.

The rearrangement joins TRBV20-1 to TRBJ2-7; 11 nucleotides match TRBD2. Germline V gene data show CDR1 as DFQATT and CDR2 as SNEGSKA (reference sequence). The CDR3 is 13 residues long. V lost 6 bases to trimming and J lost 6 bases; unmatched junction nucleotides: 7. DNA for the CDR3: TGCAGTGCCGTGCTAGCGGGAGGAGGCGAGCAGTACTTC. Encoded protein: CSAVLAGGGEQYF.

The chain uses TRBV5-6 and TRBJ2-1; tentative D call: TRBD2 (5 bases). CDR3 length equals 15 residues. Germline V gives CDR1 SGHDT, CDR2 YYEEEE. V gave up 2 bases and J gave up 6 bases, with 15 bases separating them. CDR3 protein: CASSFEGSGGNEQFF. CDR3 bases: TGTGCCAGCAGCTTCGAAGGGAGTGGTGGCAATGAGCAGTTCTTC.

The chain is built from TRBV29-1 and TRBJ1-1; D is uncertain. V was pared by 0 bases and J by 1 base, with 12 bases between. Per the germline V gene, CDR1 is SQVTM and CDR2 is ANQGSEA. The CDR3 spans 15 residues. CDR3 DNA sequence: TGCAGCGTTGAAGATCGGAGGCGGGAGAACACTGAAGCTTTCTTT. Its protein product is CSVEDRRRENTEAFF.

The J gene is TRBJ2-3, the V gene TRBV7-2; D is undetermined. The CDR3 has 15 amino acids. CDR1 is SGHTA, CDR2 FQGNSA, per germline. V was clipped by 5 bases and J by 0 bases, with 12 bases between them. CDR3 protein: CASSPQYLSTDTQYF. The CDR3 DNA sequence: TGTGCCAGCAGCCCACAGTACCTAAGCACAGATACGCAGTATTTT. Full variable domain (rest looked up from reference TRBV7-2 and TRBJ2-3): GAGVSQSPSNKVTEKGKDVELRCDPISGHTALYWYRQSLGQGLEFLIYFQGNSAPDKSGLPSDRFSAERTGGSVSTLTIQRTQQEDSAVYLCASSPQYLSTDTQYFGPGTRLTVL.

In this sample, this clonotype turned up once. The CDR3: CSASQGGQPQHF. CDR3 nucleotides: TGCAGTGCTAGCCAGGGAGGTCAGCCCCAGCATTTT. The chain couples TRBV20-1 to TRBJ1-5; tentatively, D is TRBD1 (5 bases). Deletions cut 3 bases from V and 6 bases from J, with 9 bases between. CDR3 length: 12 residues. From germline, CDR1 is DFQATT and CDR2 SNEGSKA (reference sequence).

This clonotype occurred a few times. V is TRBV7-2 and J is TRBJ2-7; 7 bases match TRBD2. The CDR3 loop spans 15 amino acids. In germline, CDR1 is SGHTA, CDR2 FQGNSA. V lost 1 base and J lost 4; bases outside the gene matches: 7. Written as DNA, the CDR3 is TGTGCCAGCAGCTTAGGAAGCGGGCGGGAGTACGAGCAGTACTTC. Encoded protein: CASSLGSGREYEQYF.

The chain carries TRBV5-4 and TRBJ1-2; tentative D call: TRBD1 (5 bases). Germline V gene data show CDR1 as SGHNT and CDR2 as YYREEE (reference sequence). CDR3 length equals 17 residues. Deletions cut 2 bases from V and 1 base from J, with 18 bases between. The CDR3 protein is CASSFRPAETDNYGYTF. The CDR3 coding sequence is TGTGCCAGCAGCTTTCGCCCCGCCGAGACAGATAACTATGGCTACACCTTC.